What follows is one T cell receptor beta chain and its context. The antigen is not known. The source of the sample is a study of lymphopenia after photon versus proton radiotherapy. Profiling relied on immunoSEQ multiplex PCR, and the TCRdb table lists in-frame clones only, not all of them. Among approximately 35,000 clones, roughly 88% were seen once, and the ten largest hold 6.8%. Whole-study results and caveats: Post-nadir diversity loss with photons came from oligoclonal expansion, particularly CD8+ Temra cells. Under photons, naive T cells and diversity fell while effector/memory populations rose. Survival link was tested only in deceased patients; proton benefit remains a possibility.

The CDR3 is 13 residues long. Germline loops: CDR1 SGHAT, CDR2 FQNNGV. V was shortened by 4 bases and J by 8 bases, with 14 bases between the two germline ends. Sample: peripheral blood, taken from a patient treated with photon-based radiotherapy. The TCR originated in a woman aged 50 to 60 with pancreatic cancer. The chain combines TRBV11-2 with TRBJ1-2; tentatively, D is TRBD1 (5 bases). CDR3 sequence: CASSSEGNGGYTF. The DNA of the CDR3 is TGTGCCAGCAGCTCGGAGGGGAACGGCGGCTACACCTTC.